This T cell receptor beta chain originates from a study of CD8 T cells in Susac syndrome. Random-hexamer reverse transcription was applied to roughly 0.5 to 1 ug RNA. TCRdb redid the calling of the immunoSEQ multiplex PCR reads with MiXCR, one entry per CDR3 protein. The table includes about 250,000 distinct CDR3 sequences, approximately 92% detected once. This CDR3 is built from 16 residues. Trimming pared 6 bases from V and 2 bases from J, leaving 19 bases between. Specimen: CD4+ T cells from PBMCs. The receptor was isolated from a human donor with multiple sclerosis. This chain links TRBV12-3 or TRBV12-4 with TRBJ2-5, with a possible D match to TRBD1 (7 bases). The CDR3 here is CASSPFRAGGQETQYF. The CDR3 DNA is TGTGCCAGCAGCCCCTTCAGGGCAGGGGGGCAAGAGACCCAGTACTTC.